The entry below gives a single T cell receptor (beta chain) sequence along with its context. Clones were sequenced by immunoSEQ multiplex PCR, and TCRdb holds only the in-frame ones, with some missing. The table shows 250,000 to 350,000 clones, with around 76% occurring only once. The data derive from a study of cytotoxic CD8 clonotypes in ibrutinib-treated CLL. The CDR3 is 16 residues long. Trimming took off 5 bases at V and 3 bases at J, with 19 bases between the two ends. CDR1 and CDR2 from the germline V gene are SGHTA and FQGNSA. The chain carries TRBV7-2 and TRBJ1-2; D is perhaps TRBD1 (6 bases). The sequencing used PBMCs, collected at disease progression, from a patient treated with ibrutinib. The clonotype was recovered from a human donor with chronic lymphocytic leukemia. The CDR3 loop is CASSTQTQGGYYGYTF. The CDR3 DNA reads as TGTGCCAGCAGCACCCAAACACAGGGAGGGTACTATGGCTACACCTTC.